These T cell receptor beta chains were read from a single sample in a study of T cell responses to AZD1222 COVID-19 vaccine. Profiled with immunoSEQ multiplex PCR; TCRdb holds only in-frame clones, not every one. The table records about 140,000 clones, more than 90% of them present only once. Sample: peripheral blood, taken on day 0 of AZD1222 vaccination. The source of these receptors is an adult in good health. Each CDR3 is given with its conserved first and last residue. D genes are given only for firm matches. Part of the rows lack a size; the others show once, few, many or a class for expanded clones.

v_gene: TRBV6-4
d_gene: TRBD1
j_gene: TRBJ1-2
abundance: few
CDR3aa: CASSPKPGTGGDGYTF
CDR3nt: TGTGCCAGCAGCCCCAAGCCCGGGACAGGGGGCGATGGCTACACCTTC

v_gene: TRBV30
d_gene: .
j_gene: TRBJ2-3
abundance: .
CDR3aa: CAWRGGWGVGPDTQYF
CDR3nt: TGTGCCTGGAGAGGGGGATGGGGGGTTGGACCAGATACGCAGTATTTT

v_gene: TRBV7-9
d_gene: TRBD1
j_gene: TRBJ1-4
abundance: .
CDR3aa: CASSPLKDRHEKLFF
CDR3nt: TGTGCCAGCAGCCCACTAAAGGACAGGCATGAAAAACTGTTTTTT

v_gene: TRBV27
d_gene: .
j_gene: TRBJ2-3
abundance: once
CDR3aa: CASSFIGDRADTQYF
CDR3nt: TGTGCCAGCAGTTTTATAGGGGATCGGGCAGATACGCAGTATTTT

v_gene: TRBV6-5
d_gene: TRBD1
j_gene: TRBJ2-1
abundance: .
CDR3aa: CASSPTGDPYNEQFF
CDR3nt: TGTGCCAGCAGTCCCACAGGGGACCCGTACAATGAGCAGTTCTTC

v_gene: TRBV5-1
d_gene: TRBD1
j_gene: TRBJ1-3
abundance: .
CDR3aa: CASSRNPTGTGEWNGNTIYF
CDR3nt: TGCGCCAGCAGCCGAAACCCTACCGGGACAGGGGAATGGAATGGAAACACCATATATTTT

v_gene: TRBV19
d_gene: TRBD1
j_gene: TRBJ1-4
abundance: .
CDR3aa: CASSTRTGDGEKLFF
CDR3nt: TGTGCCAGTAGTACCCGTACAGGGGATGGTGAAAAACTGTTTTTT

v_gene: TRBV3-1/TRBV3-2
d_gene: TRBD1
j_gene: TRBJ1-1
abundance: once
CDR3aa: CASSQDFRGTFF
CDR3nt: TGTGCCAGCAGCCAAGATTTCAGGGGGACTTTCTTT

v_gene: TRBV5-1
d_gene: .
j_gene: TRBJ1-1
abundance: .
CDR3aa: CASSLGQDTEAFF
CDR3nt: TGCGCCAGCAGCTTAGGGCAGGACACTGAAGCTTTCTTT

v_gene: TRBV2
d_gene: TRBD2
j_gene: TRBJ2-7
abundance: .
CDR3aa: CASSRTSRYEQYF
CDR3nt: TGTGCCAGCAGTCGGACTAGCAGGTACGAGCAGTACTTC

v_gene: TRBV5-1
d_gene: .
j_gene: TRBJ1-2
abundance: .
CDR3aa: CASSPRGANYGYTF
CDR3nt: TGCGCCAGCAGTCCTCGGGGCGCTAACTATGGCTACACCTTC

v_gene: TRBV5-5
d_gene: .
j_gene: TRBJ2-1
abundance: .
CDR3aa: CASSLASLPGGNEQFF
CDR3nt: TGTGCCAGCAGCTTGGCCTCACTACCCGGGGGTAATGAGCAGTTCTTC

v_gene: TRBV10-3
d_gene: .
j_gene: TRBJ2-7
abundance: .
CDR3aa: CAISDPAGGFYEQYF
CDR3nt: TGTGCCATCAGTGACCCAGCAGGAGGGTTCTACGAGCAGTACTTC

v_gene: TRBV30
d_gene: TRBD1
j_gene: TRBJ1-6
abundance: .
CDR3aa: CAWSRTGGPGSSYNSPLHF
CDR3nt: TGTGCCTGGAGTAGGACAGGGGGCCCCGGCAGCTCCTATAATTCACCCCTCCACTTT

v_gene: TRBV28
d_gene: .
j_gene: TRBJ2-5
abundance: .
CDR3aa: CASSFSWVGPQETQYF
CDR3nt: TGTGCCAGCAGTTTCTCCTGGGTGGGGCCCCAAGAGACCCAGTACTTC

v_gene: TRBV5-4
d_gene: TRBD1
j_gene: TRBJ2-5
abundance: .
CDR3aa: CASSPQGQRPGETQYF
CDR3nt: TGTGCCAGCAGTCCACAGGGACAGCGCCCCGGAGAGACCCAGTACTTC